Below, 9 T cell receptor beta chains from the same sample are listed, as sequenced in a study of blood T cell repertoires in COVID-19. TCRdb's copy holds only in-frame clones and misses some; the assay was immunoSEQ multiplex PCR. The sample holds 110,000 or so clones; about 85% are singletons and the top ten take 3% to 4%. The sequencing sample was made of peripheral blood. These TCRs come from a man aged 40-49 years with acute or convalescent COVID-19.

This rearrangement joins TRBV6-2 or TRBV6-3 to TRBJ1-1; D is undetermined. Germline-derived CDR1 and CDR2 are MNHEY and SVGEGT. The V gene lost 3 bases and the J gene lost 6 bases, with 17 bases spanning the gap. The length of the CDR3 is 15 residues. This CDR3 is CASSYGHAALAEAFF. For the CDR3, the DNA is TGTGCCAGCAGTTATGGCCACGCCGCCTTGGCTGAAGCTTTCTTT.

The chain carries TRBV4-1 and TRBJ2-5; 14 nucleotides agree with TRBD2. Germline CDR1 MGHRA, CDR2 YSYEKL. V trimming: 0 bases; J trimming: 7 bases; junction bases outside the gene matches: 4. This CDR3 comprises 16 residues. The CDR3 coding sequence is TGCGCCAGCAGCCAAGAGACTAGCGGGGGGGCCGGGACCCAGTACTTC. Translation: CASSQETSGGAGTQYF.

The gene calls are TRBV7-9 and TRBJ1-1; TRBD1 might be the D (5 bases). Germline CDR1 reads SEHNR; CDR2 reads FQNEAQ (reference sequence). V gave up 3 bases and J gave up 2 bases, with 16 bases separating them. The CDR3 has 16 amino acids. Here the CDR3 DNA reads TGTGCCAGCAGCTTTCGGGGAGGGACGGGCAACACTGAAGCTTTCTTT. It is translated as CASSFRGGTGNTEAFF.

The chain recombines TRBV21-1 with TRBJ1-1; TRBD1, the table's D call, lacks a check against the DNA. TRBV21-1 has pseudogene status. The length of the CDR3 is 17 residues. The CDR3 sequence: CASSKARTGPLNTEAFF. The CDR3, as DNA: TGTGCCAGCAGCAAAGCACGGACAGGGCCGTTGAACACTGAAGCTTTCTTT.

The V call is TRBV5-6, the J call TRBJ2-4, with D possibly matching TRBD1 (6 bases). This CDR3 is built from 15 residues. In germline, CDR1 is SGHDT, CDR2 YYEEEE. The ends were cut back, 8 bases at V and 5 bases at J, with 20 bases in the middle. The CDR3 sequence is CASKITGNLENIQYF. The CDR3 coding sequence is TGTGCCAGTAAGATCACAGGGAATTTGGAAAACATTCAGTACTTC.

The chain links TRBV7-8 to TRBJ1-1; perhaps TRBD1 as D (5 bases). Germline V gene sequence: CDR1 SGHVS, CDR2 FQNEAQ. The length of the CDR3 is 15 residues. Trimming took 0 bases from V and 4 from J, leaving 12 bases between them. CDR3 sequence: CASSLAGGAATEAFF. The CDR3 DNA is TGTGCCAGCAGCTTAGCGGGAGGGGCCGCCACTGAAGCTTTCTTT.

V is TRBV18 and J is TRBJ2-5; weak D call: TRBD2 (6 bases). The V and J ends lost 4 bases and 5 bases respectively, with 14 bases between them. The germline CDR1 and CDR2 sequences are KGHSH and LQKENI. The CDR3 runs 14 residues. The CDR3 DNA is TGTGCCAGCTCACGCCTAGCGTTCATCGAGACCCAGTACTTC. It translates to CASSRLAFIETQYF.

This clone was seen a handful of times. The CDR3 sequence: CASSSDRVGYEQYF. The CDR3 coding sequence is TGTGCCAGCAGCTCCGACAGGGTTGGCTACGAGCAGTACTTC. The V gene is TRBV7-6, the J gene TRBJ2-7; 7 bases fit TRBD1. CDR3 length: 14 residues. Per germline, CDR1 SGHVS and CDR2 FNYEAQ. V trimming: 4 bases; J trimming: 3 bases; junction bases outside the gene matches: 6.

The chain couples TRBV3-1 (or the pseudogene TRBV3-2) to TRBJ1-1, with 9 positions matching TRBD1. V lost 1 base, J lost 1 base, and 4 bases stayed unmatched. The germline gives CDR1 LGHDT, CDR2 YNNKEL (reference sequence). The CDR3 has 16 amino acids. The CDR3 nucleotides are TGTGCCAGCAGCCAAGGATGGACAGGGGAGAACACTGAAGCTTTCTTT. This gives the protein CASSQGWTGENTEAFF.